This is a list of T cell receptor beta chains from one sample in a study of cytomegalovirus exposure and HLA in healthy donors. Libraries were prepared by immunoSEQ multiplex PCR; TCRdb keeps only in-frame clonotypes and omits some of them. In the table there are roughly 74,000 clones, under 80% of which are singletons. Sequenced material: PBMCs. The receptors stem from a man aged 35-49 years in good health and CMV-seronegative. The CDR3 runs from the conserved cysteine through the conserved F or W. D genes are given only for firm matches. Clone size, where shown, is once, few, many, or a class for clones that have expanded.

D | J | V | size | DNA | CDR3
NA | TRBJ2-1 | TRBV7-2 | NA | TGTGCCAGCAGCTTCAACAGGGTTGGAGAGGTGAACAATGAGCAGTTCTTC | CASSFNRVGEVNNEQFF
TRBD2 | TRBJ2-7 | TRBV18 | NA | TGTGCCAGCTCACCGGGACTAGCGTTGAGCTCCTACGAGCAGTACTTC | CASSPGLALSSYEQYF
TRBD1 | TRBJ2-7 | TRBV6-1 | NA | TGTGCCGGCAGCTTGACAGGGCTTTCCTACGAGCAGTACTTC | CAGSLTGLSYEQYF
NA | TRBJ2-3 | TRBV11-2 | once | TGTGCCAGCAGCTTAGACGGTCCGGCGCAGTATTTT | CASSLDGPAQYF
NA | TRBJ2-7 | TRBV5-5 | once | TGTGCCAGCAGCCCCCGGTCGACAGAAACCTACGAGCAGTACTTC | CASSPRSTETYEQYF
TRBD2 | TRBJ2-5 | TRBV4-1 | NA | TGCGCCAGCAGCCACGGAGCGGGAGTAGAGACCCAGTACTTC | CASSHGAGVETQYF
NA | TRBJ2-1 | TRBV9 | NA | TGTGCCAGCAGCCCCCGCAGGGGCGGAGGTGAGCAGTTCTTC | CASSPRRGGGEQFF
NA | TRBJ1-4 | TRBV5-1 | NA | TGCGCCAGCAGCCCCTCCCGAACGGCTAATGAAAAACTGTTTTTT | CASSPSRTANEKLFF
TRBD2 | TRBJ2-2 | TRBV6-5 | NA | TGTGCCAGCAGTATAGCGGGAGGGCCCGGGGAGCTGTTTTTT | CASSIAGGPGELFF
NA | TRBJ1-2 | TRBV20-1 | NA | TGCAGTGCCCCTCGGGGGTATGGCTACACCTTC | CSAPRGYGYTF
NA | TRBJ1-1 | TRBV2 | NA | TGTGCCAGCAGGAGTTTGGACAGTGGAGTGAACACTGAAGCTTTCTTT | CASRSLDSGVNTEAFF
NA | TRBJ2-1 | TRBV4-1 | NA | TGCGCCAGCGGGCAGCAGGGGGAGCAGTTCTTC | CASGQQGEQFF
NA | TRBJ2-4 | TRBV14 | NA | TGTGCCAGCAGCCAACGGGGGGCCCTAGCCAAAAACAGTCAGTACTTC | CASSQRGALAKNSQYF
NA | TRBJ2-2 | TRBV9 | NA | TGTGCCAGCAGCTCTGGGGGGTTTAGCACCGGGGAGCTGTTTTTT | CASSSGGFSTGELFF
NA | TRBJ1-2 | TRBV5-1 | few | TGCGCCAGCAGCTTGGAGACAGTTGATGTCTACACCTTC | CASSLETVDVYTF
NA | TRBJ2-3 | TRBV21-1 | NA | TGTGCCAGCAGCAAGGTCAGGGGGCCCGAAGATACGCAGTATTTT | CASSKVRGPEDTQYF
NA | TRBJ2-7 | TRBV13 | NA | TGTGCCAGCAGCTATCAGGACAGCCTCGAGCAGTACTTC | CASSYQDSLEQYF
TRBD1 | TRBJ2-1 | TRBV2 | NA | TGTGCTAGCAGCCCCCCACAGGGGGCTAGGAATGAGCAGTTCTTC | CASSPPQGARNEQFF
TRBD1 | TRBJ2-7 | TRBV5-6 | once | TGTGCCAGCAGTCTGAGACAGACAGGGGACTACGAGCAGTACTTC | CASSLRQTGDYEQYF
NA | TRBJ1-3 | TRBV7-9 | NA | TGTGCCAGCAGCCCGACTTGGACAGACTCTGGAAACACCATATATTTT | CASSPTWTDSGNTIYF
NA | TRBJ1-5 | TRBV30 | NA | TGTGCCTGGACCCCCACAGGGAATCAGCCCCAGCATTTT | CAWTPTGNQPQHF
NA | TRBJ2-7 | TRBV5-4 | NA | TGTGCCAGCAGCTTTGATGGCGGTCTTACCTCCGAGCAGTACTTC | CASSFDGGLTSEQYF
TRBD2 | TRBJ2-2 | TRBV12-5 | NA | TGTGCTAGTGGTTCGCCCAGGCTAGCGGGCTTTAACACCGGGGAGCTGTTTTTT | CASGSPRLAGFNTGELFF
TRBD2 | TRBJ2-1 | TRBV7-9 | NA | TGTGCCAGCAGCTTAGGATCGGCTAGCGGGAGGTTCGCCCACAATGAGCAGTTCTTC | CASSLGSASGRFAHNEQFF